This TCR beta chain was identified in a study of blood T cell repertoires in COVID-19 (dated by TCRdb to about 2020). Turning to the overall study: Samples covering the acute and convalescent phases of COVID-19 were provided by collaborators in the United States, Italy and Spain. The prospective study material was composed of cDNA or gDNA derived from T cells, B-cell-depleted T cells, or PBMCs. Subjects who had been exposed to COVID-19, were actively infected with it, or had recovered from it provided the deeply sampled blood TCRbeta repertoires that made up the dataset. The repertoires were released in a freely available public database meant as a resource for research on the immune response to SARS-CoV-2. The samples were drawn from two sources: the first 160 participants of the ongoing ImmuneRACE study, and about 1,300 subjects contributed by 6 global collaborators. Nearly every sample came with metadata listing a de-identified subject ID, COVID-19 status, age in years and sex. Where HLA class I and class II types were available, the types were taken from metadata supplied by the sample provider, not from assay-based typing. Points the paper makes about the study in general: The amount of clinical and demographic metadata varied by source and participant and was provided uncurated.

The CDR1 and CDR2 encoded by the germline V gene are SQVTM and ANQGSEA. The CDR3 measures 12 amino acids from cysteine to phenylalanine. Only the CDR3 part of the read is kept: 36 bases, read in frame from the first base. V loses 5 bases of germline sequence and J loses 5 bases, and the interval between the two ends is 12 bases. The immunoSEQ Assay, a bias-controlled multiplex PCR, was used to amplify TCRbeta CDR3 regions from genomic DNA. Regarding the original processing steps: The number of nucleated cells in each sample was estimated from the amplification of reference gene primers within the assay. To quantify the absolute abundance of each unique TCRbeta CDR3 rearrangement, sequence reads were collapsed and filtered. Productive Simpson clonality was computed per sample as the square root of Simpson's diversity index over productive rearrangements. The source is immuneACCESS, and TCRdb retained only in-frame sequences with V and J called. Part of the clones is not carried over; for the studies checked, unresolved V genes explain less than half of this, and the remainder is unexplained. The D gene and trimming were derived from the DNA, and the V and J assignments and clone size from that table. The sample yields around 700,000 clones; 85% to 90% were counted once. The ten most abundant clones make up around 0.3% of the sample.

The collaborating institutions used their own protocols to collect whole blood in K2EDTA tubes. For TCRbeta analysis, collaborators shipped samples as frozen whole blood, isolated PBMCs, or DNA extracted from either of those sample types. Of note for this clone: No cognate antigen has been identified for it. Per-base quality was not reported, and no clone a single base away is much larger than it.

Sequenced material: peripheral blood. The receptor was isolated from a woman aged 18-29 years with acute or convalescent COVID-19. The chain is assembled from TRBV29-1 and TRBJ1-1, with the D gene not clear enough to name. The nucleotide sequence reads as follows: TGCAGCGTTTGGGAGAGGCCTACTGAAGCTTTCTTT. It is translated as CSVWERPTEAFF.